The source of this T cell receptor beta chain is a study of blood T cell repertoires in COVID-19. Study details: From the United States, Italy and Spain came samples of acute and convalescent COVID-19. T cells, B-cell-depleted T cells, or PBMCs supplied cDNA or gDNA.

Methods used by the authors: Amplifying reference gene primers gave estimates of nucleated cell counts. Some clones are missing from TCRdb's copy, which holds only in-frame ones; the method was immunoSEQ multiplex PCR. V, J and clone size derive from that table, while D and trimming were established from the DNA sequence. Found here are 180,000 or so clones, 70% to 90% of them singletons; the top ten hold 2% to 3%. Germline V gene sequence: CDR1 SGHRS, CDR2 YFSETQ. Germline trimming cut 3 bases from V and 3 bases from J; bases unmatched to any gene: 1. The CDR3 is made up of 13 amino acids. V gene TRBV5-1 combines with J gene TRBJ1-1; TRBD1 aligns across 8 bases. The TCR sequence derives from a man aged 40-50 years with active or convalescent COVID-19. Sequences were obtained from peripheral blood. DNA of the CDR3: TGCGCCAGCAGCTCGACAGGGGACACTGAAGCTTTCTTT. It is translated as CASSSTGDTEAFF.